The 25 T cell receptor beta chains below all came from one sample that was sequenced in a study of regulatory T cells in long-lasting Graves disease. Noted time point: persistent/refractory GD, antithyroid drugs over 5 years with positive TRAb. Following extraction of RNA from PBMCs, that RNA was used to make the TCR library. Building the TCR beta libraries relied on iRepertoire HTBI primers, and CDR3 regions underwent Arm-PCR. TCRdb recomputed calls from the multiplex PCR reads with MiXCR, one row per CDR3 protein. Of under 450,000 distinct CDR3 sequences in the sample, roughly 20% were seen once. Material: peripheral blood mononuclear cells (PBMCs), obtained when the disease was refractory, from a patient treated with antithyroid drugs. The receptors here all came from a woman in her 40s with Graves disease.

V gene TRBV28 combines with J gene TRBJ2-1; D unclear. This CDR3 contains 12 residues. V was shortened by 3 bases and J by 8 bases, with 8 bases between the two germline ends. The germline V gene encodes CDR1 MDHEN and CDR2 SYDVKM. The CDR3 DNA sequence: TGTGCCAGCAGTTTTGACGCCCATGAGCAGTTCTTC. This gives the protein CASSFDAHEQFF.

This clonotype was seen at least ten times. DNA of the CDR3: TGTGCCAGCAGACTCATCGCTAACAGGTTTATCTCTGGTGGGGCCAACGTCCTGACTTTC. Protein: CASRLIANRFISGGANVLTF. This chain joins TRBV6-2 or TRBV6-3 and TRBJ2-6; tentatively, D is TRBD1 (5 bases). The length of the CDR3 is 20 residues. The V gene's germline CDR1 is MNHEY and CDR2 SVGEGT. Deletions cut 6 bases from V and 3 bases from J, with 27 bases between.

The chain carries TRBV29-1 and TRBJ1-2, with 8 bases identical to TRBD1. CDR3 length equals 16 residues. With V trimmed by 4 bases and J by 8 bases, 18 bases remained unmatched. CDR1 is SQVTM, CDR2 ANQGSEA, per germline. CDR3 region: CSVGNTGQAGGIGYTF. CDR3 sequence (DNA): TGCAGCGTTGGGAACACCGGACAAGCAGGGGGCATCGGCTACACCTTC. Looking up the rest from reference TRBV29-1 and TRBJ1-2 gives the full variable domain: SAVISQKPSRDICQRGTSLTIQCQVDSQVTMMFWYRQQPGQSLTLIATANQGSEATYESGFVIDKFPISRPNLTFSTLTVSNMSPEDSSIYLCSVGNTGQAGGIGYTFGSGTRLTVV.

This chain connects TRBV27 to TRBJ2-7; 10 bases are a match to TRBD2. Trimming took 8 bases from V and 4 from J; bases not matched to a gene: 5. The CDR3 is 13 amino acids. Germline CDR1 is MNHEY and CDR2 is SMNVEV (reference sequence). The CDR3 is CASRLAGEYEQYF. In DNA, the CDR3 is TGTGCCAGCCGGCTAGCGGGGGAATACGAGCAGTACTTC.

This clonotype was seen more than once but under ten times. This chain joins TRBV30 and TRBJ2-7, with TRBD2 matching 8 bases. Germline CDR1 and CDR2: GTSNPN and SVGIG (reference sequence). The ends lost 0 bases at V and 3 bases at J; junction bases unmatched: 7. The CDR3 covers 15 residues. CDR3: CAWSVLASGYYEQYF. The CDR3 DNA reads as TGTGCCTGGAGTGTATTGGCTAGCGGGTACTACGAGCAGTACTTC.

This clonotype turned up a few times. V usage is TRBV28 and J usage is TRBJ1-3, with TRBD1 as a possible D gene (5 bases). Trimming took off 4 bases at V and 9 bases at J, with 13 bases between the two ends. The germline V gene encodes CDR1 MDHEN and CDR2 SYDVKM. The CDR3 runs 13 residues. The CDR3 sequence is CASSSGPASTIYF. In DNA form, the CDR3 reads TGTGCCAGCAGTTCGGGACCAGCTAGCACCATATATTTT.

The chain recombines TRBV3-1 with TRBJ2-7, with 10 positions matching TRBD2. The CDR3 spans 15 residues. Germline CDR1 is LGHDT and CDR2 is YNNKEL (reference sequence). Losses at the gene ends were 5 bases for V and 3 bases for J; bases not matched to a gene: 7. The CDR3 bases are TGTGCCAGCAGCTATTCTAGCGGGAGTATCTACGAGCAGTACTTC. This codes for CASSYSSGSIYEQYF.

The sample holds a few counts of this clonotype. The CDR3 loop reads CASSLSSSGNTIYF. Written as DNA, the CDR3 is TGTGCCAGCAGTCTCAGCAGCTCTGGAAACACCATATATTTT. The chain joins TRBV9 to TRBJ1-3; no clear D. V lost 5 bases and J lost 0, with 9 bases in between. Looked up from germline, CDR1 is SGDLS and CDR2 is YYNGEE. The CDR3 extends over 14 amino acids.

This clonotype has just one count. The chain uses TRBV4-1 and TRBJ1-3, with D uncertain. There are 16 residues in the CDR3. The V gene lost 1 base and the J gene lost 2 bases, with 12 bases spanning the gap. Germline V gene data show CDR1 as MGHRA and CDR2 as YSYEKL. Here the CDR3 DNA reads TGCGCCAGCAGCCAAGTTGGTGTGGGCGCTGGAAACACCATATATTTT. Residues: CASSQVGVGAGNTIYF.

This clonotype has a handful of counts. The chain joins TRBV20-1 to TRBJ1-1, with TRBD1 matching over 9 bases. Germline V CDR1 and CDR2: DFQATT, SNEGSKA (reference sequence). This CDR3 is built from 16 residues. V shed 0 bases, J shed 5 bases, and the junction held 10 bases outside the gene matches. CDR3 in amino acids: CSARDRGTGRITEAFF. The CDR3 DNA reads as TGCAGTGCTAGAGATAGAGGGACAGGGAGAATTACTGAAGCTTTCTTT.

In this sample, this clonotype turned up a few times. The chain combines TRBV20-1 with TRBJ2-7, with 9 positions matching TRBD1. Germline V CDR1 and CDR2: DFQATT, SNEGSKA (reference sequence). J lost 0 bases, V lost 0 bases, and 12 bases had no gene match. This CDR3 comprises 18 residues. As DNA, the CDR3 is TGCAGTGCTAGAGATGGGGGACAGGGAATTTACGGCTCCTACGAGCAGTACTTC. Translation: CSARDGGQGIYGSYEQYF.

The chain uses TRBV28 and TRBJ2-1; 8 bases agree with TRBD2. V gave up 10 bases and J gave up 7 bases; unmatched junction bases: 15. Germline CDR1 reads MDHEN; CDR2 reads SYDVKM. The CDR3 spans 15 residues. The DNA for the CDR3 is TGTGCCACAATGTCATGGGCGGGAGGAGGTAATGAGCAGTTCTTC. Encoded protein: CATMSWAGGGNEQFF.

CDR3 sequence reads: CASSLAVSAFF. CDR3 sequence (DNA): TGTGCCAGCAGCTTGGCAGTTTCTGCTTTCTTT. This chain uses TRBV7-2 with TRBJ1-1; D remains ambiguous. V shed 3 bases and J shed 11 bases, with 10 bases lying between them. Per germline, CDR1 SGHTA and CDR2 FQGNSA. This CDR3 contains 11 residues.

This clonotype appeared many times. V is TRBV11-2 and J is TRBJ1-4, with 7 positions matching TRBD1. CDR1 is SGHAT, CDR2 FQNNGV, per germline. J gave up 0 bases and V 5 bases, and 12 bases lay outside the gene matches. This CDR3 spans 18 amino acids. CDR3 loop: CASSLGGSPFATNEKLFF. Written as DNA, the CDR3 is TGTGCCAGCAGCCTAGGGGGCAGCCCTTTCGCAACTAATGAAAAACTGTTTTTT.

This clonotype was observed at least ten times. CDR3 residues: CSVRAGANVLTF. In nucleotides, the CDR3 is TGCAGCGTGAGAGCTGGGGCCAACGTCCTGACTTTC. The chain employs TRBV29-1 and TRBJ2-6, with D unclear. Germline V gene lookup returns CDR1 SQVTM and CDR2 ANQGSEA. With 6 bases removed from V and 2 bases from J, the gap between germline ends came to 5 bases. The CDR3 is made up of 12 amino acids. The full variable domain, its missing parts supplied by reference TRBV29-1 and TRBJ2-6, is SAVISQKPSRDICQRGTSLTIQCQVDSQVTMMFWYRQQPGQSLTLIATANQGSEATYESGFVIDKFPISRPNLTFSTLTVSNMSPEDSSIYLCSVRAGANVLTFGAGSRLTVL.

The chain joins TRBV28 to TRBJ2-2; unclear D gene. The V gene lost 2 bases and the J gene lost 7 bases, with 14 bases spanning the gap. Germline CDR1 reads MDHEN; CDR2 reads SYDVKM. The CDR3 extends over 15 amino acids. The CDR3 region has the DNA TGTGCCAGCAGTTTAAGACTTCTTAAGATCGGGGAGCTGTTTTTT. As protein: CASSLRLLKIGELFF.

The rearrangement uses TRBV28 and TRBJ1-6; D call uncertain. Germline-derived CDR1 and CDR2 are MDHEN and SYDVKM. The V gene lost 1 base and the J gene lost 8 bases, with 6 bases spanning the gap. The CDR3 runs to 13 residues. The CDR3 protein is CASSLSRDSPLHF. Here the CDR3 DNA reads TGTGCCAGCAGTTTATCTAGAGATTCACCCCTCCACTTT. The whole variable domain, filled in from reference TRBV28 and TRBJ1-6, reads DVKVTQSSRYLVKRTGEKVFLECVQDMDHENMFWYRQDPGLGLRLIYFSYDVKMKEKGDIPEGYSVSREKKERFSLILESASTNQTSMYLCASSLSRDSPLHFGNGTRLTVT.

This sequence joins TRBV9 and TRBJ2-7; TRBD2 matches 12 bases. Per the germline V gene, CDR1 is SGDLS and CDR2 is YYNGEE. The CDR3 runs 18 residues. V dropped 0 bases and J dropped 5; count of bases not matched to a gene: 12. CDR3 DNA sequence: TGTGCCAGCAGCGTAGGTCCCACCCCTCTAGCGGGAGGGAACGAGCAGTACTTC. It specifies CASSVGPTPLAGGNEQYF.

This clonotype was seen at least ten times. CDR3 loop: CASRQGDYQPQHF. In nucleotides, the CDR3 is TGTGCCAGTCGACAGGGGGATTATCAGCCCCAGCATTTT. This chain connects TRBV2 to TRBJ1-5, with 9 bases fitting TRBD1. After removal of 9 bases from V and 5 bases from J, the junction contained 5 bases not matched to a gene. This CDR3 region has 13 residues. CDR1 and CDR2 from the germline V gene are SNHLY and FYNNEI.

There are a few counts of this clonotype. The chain couples TRBV5-1 to TRBJ1-2, with 7 positions matching TRBD1. This CDR3 contains 13 residues. V trimming: 7 bases; J trimming: 5 bases; junction bases outside the gene matches: 8. Germline V gene data show CDR1 as SGHRS and CDR2 as YFSETQ. CDR3 sequence: CASGTGTVYGYTF. CDR3 DNA sequence: TGCGCCAGCGGTACCGGGACAGTTTATGGCTACACCTTC. The full variable domain, rest sourced from reference TRBV5-1 and TRBJ1-2, is KAGVTQTPRYLIKTRGQQVTLSCSPISGHRSVSWYQQTPGQGLQFLFEYFSETQRNKGNFPGRFSGRQFSNSRSEMNVSTLELGDSALYLCASGTGTVYGYTFGSGTRLTVV.

For this clonotype: Just one base apart from a much larger clone, this may be a read error. V is TRBV7-2 and J is TRBJ2-5; D gene uncertain. There are 13 residues in the CDR3. Germline CDR1 and CDR2: SGHTA and FQGNSA. This CDR3 reads CASSFGPKETLYF. As DNA, the CDR3 is TGTGCCAGCAGCTTTGGTCCAAAAGAGACCCTGTACTTC. The variable domain in full, with the rest retrieved from reference TRBV7-2 and TRBJ2-5, is GAGVSQSPSNKVTEKGKDVELRCDPISGHTALYWYRQSLGQGLEFLIYFQGNSAPDKSGLPSDRFSAERTGGSVSTLTIQRTQQEDSAVYLCASSFGPKETLYFGPGTRLLVL.

This clonotype was seen a handful of times. The chain employs TRBV20-1 and TRBJ1-2, with D perhaps TRBD1 (5 bases). Germline lookup yields CDR1 DFQATT and CDR2 SNEGSKA (reference sequence). The CDR3 sequence is 21 residues long. Trimming left V 3 bases short and J 0 bases short, with 32 bases between. The CDR3 coding sequence is TGCAGTGCTAGTAATTGGGACCGGGACCGTCCCCCCCTACCCTCTAACTATGGCTACACCTTC. This sequence encodes CSASNWDRDRPPLPSNYGYTF.

This clonotype occurred many times. This chain uses TRBV2 with TRBJ1-1, with D unresolved. This CDR3 spans 9 amino acids. Germline V gene lookup returns CDR1 SNHLY and CDR2 FYNNEI. V lost 11 bases, J lost 10 bases, and 11 bases lay in between. CDR3 sequence (DNA): TGTGCCGACCCCAGCCGAGCTTTCTTT. This encodes CADPSRAFF. Combining the CDR3 with reference TRBV2 and TRBJ1-1 gives the whole variable domain EPEVTQTPSHQVTQMGQEVILRCVPISNHLYFYWYRQILGQKVEFLVSFYNNEISEKSEIFDDQFSVERPDGSNFTLKIRSTKLEDSAMYFCADPSRAFFGQGTRLTVV.

This clonotype has ten or more counts. The chain recombines TRBV2 with TRBJ2-7, with D perhaps matching TRBD1 (5 bases). The CDR3 is 14 amino acids. Trimming cost V 4 bases and J 5 bases, with 15 bases left between them. Looked up from germline, CDR1 is SNHLY and CDR2 is FYNNEI. The CDR3 protein is CASSAMEGVHEQYF. DNA of the CDR3: TGTGCCAGCAGTGCCATGGAAGGGGTCCACGAGCAGTACTTC.

On this clonotype itself: A much larger clone lies a single base off, so this may be a read error. The CDR3 end shows no conserved phenylalanine or tryptophan, and so a read error is likely. The chain has TRBV2 and TRBJ1-2, with D hard to call. Between the trimmed V and J ends, which lost 6 bases and 5 bases, there was a span of 7 bases. CDR1 and CDR2 from the germline V gene are SNHLY and FYNNEI. This CDR3 spans 11 amino acids. CDR3: CASRTQYGYTS. The CDR3 nucleotides are TGTGCCAGCAGGACCCAATATGGCTACACCTCC.